The 19 T cell receptor beta chains below were found in one sample sequenced in a study of healthy donors' naive CD4 and CD8 T cells (dated by TCRdb to between 2014 and 2016). These reads were obtained on a 454 GS FLX Titanium. A previously published linear amplification protocol was used to build the TCR libraries, starting from about 0.55 ug of total RNA. TCRdb cleaned the public reads at Q25 with fastp, built clones with MiXCR and kept in-frame beta chains. For every CDR3 protein sequence, its rows merge into one entry that carries the most common genes and DNA. The table for this sample lists about 180,000 distinct CDR3 sequences; nearly 75% of them were counted only once. The leading ten clones occupy about 2.4% of the sample. The sequencing input was naive CD4+ and CD8+ T cells sorted from blood, pooled from several donors. The intended sense of this specimen's cell subset or site label: FACS-sorted naive CD4+ (CD45RO-CD45RA+) and naive CD8+ (CD45RA+CD27bright) T cells. These receptors were taken from a pool of human donors in good health; the sample pools cells from several healthy donors.

This clonotype was detected once. The V and J genes are TRBV27 and TRBJ1-1; D remains ambiguous. This CDR3 is built from 15 residues. The germline gives CDR1 MNHEY, CDR2 SMNVEV (reference sequence). V was clipped by 6 bases and J by 3 bases, with 17 bases between them. For the CDR3, the DNA is TGTGCCAGCAGCCCCCGTGGGAGGGAGCACACTGAAGCTTTCTTT. As protein: CASSPRGREHTEAFF.

The rearrangement links TRBV2 to TRBJ2-3, with TRBD2 identical over 12 bases. CDR1 is SNHLY, CDR2 FYNNEI, per germline. The trim removed 6 bases at V and 4 bases at J, leaving 2 bases unmatched. This CDR3 has 14 residues. The CDR3 nucleotides read TGTGCCAGCAGGACTAGCGGGAGACCAGATACGCAGTATTTT. Translating it yields CASRTSGRPDTQYF.

The V and J genes are TRBV4-1 and TRBJ2-2; 7 positions match TRBD1. This CDR3 spans 13 amino acids. The trim removed 10 bases at V and 2 bases at J, leaving 4 bases unmatched. Looked up from germline, CDR1 is MGHRA and CDR2 is YSYEKL. CDR3 nucleotides: TGCGCCATAGACAGGGATAACACCGGGGAGCTGTTTTTT. It is translated as CAIDRDNTGELFF.

CDR3 amino acids: CSVAVAGSTDTQYF. CDR3 nucleotides: TGCAGCGTTGCGGTAGCGGGGAGCACAGATACGCAGTATTTT. This rearrangement joins TRBV29-1 to TRBJ2-3; TRBD2 aligns across 8 bases. The CDR3 consists of 14 residues. V lost 4 bases, J lost 0 bases, and 3 bases stayed unmatched. Germline CDR1 is SQVTM and CDR2 is ANQGSEA.

This clonotype showed up just once. The chain recombines TRBV6-6 with TRBJ2-5, with a weak D call TRBD2 (5 bases). Germline V gene lookup returns CDR1 MNHNY and CDR2 SVGAGI (reference sequence). The ends were cut back, 8 bases at V and 0 bases at J, with 10 bases in the middle. The CDR3 consists of 13 residues. CDR3 residues: CASRGGYQETQYF. As DNA, the CDR3 is TGTGCCAGCCGGGGTGGGTACCAAGAGACCCAGTACTTC.

This clonotype was detected a few times. The genes are TRBV19 and TRBJ1-1, with D possibly TRBD1 on 6 matching bases. Trimming took off 6 bases at V and 5 bases at J, with 10 bases between the two ends. This CDR3 has 12 amino acids. Germline CDR1 and CDR2: LNHDA and SQIVND (reference sequence). CDR3 sequence (DNA): TGTGCCAGTAGACAGGGAGGAACTGAAGCTTTCTTT. It encodes CASRQGGTEAFF.

V gene TRBV19 combines with J gene TRBJ2-3; the match to TRBD2 covers 7 bases. This CDR3 comprises 15 residues. V shed 5 bases, J shed 2 bases, and the junction held 7 bases outside the gene matches. The germline V gene encodes CDR1 LNHDA and CDR2 SQIVND (reference sequence). CDR3 sequence reads: CASSALAVPTDTQYF. In nucleotides, the CDR3 is TGTGCCAGTAGTGCCCTAGCGGTACCCACAGATACGCAGTATTTT.

DNA of the CDR3: TGTGCCAGCAGCCCAGTCCACACGGGCGCCCAATATGGCTACACCTTC. Translating gives CASSPVHTGAQYGYTF. The gene calls are TRBV6-2 or TRBV6-3 and TRBJ1-2; D call uncertain. The V end was cut by 6 bases, the J end by 5 bases, with 22 bases between. The germline gives CDR1 MNHEY, CDR2 SVGEGT. The CDR3 spans 16 residues.

This chain uses TRBV18 with TRBJ1-5; perhaps TRBD1 as D (6 bases). The CDR3 is 16 residues long. V lost 2 bases, J lost 4 bases, and 15 bases lay in between. In germline, CDR1 is KGHSH, CDR2 LQKENI. CDR3 in amino acids: CASSPTGRTLNQPQHF. The CDR3, as DNA: TGTGCCAGCTCACCAACAGGGAGGACACTTAATCAGCCCCAGCATTTT. Filled out from reference TRBV18 and TRBJ1-5, the complete variable domain reads NAGVMQNPRHLVRRRGQEARLRCSPMKGHSHVYWYRQLPEEGLKFMVYLQKENIIDESGMPKERFSAEFPKEGPSILRIQQVVRGDSAAYFCASSPTGRTLNQPQHFGDGTRLSIL.

This rearrangement joins TRBV29-1 to TRBJ2-7, with 13 nucleotides matching TRBD2. Germline CDR1 reads SQVTM; CDR2 reads ANQGSEA. The CDR3 runs 19 residues. V lost 4 bases, J lost 4 bases, and 19 bases stayed unmatched. CDR3 DNA: TGCAGCGTTGTAGACCGATCTTCTGCGACTAGCGGGAGGAAGTACGAGCAGTACTTC. It yields the protein CSVVDRSSATSGRKYEQYF.

This chain connects TRBV10-3 to TRBJ2-2, with D tentatively TRBD1 or TRBD2 (5 bases each). CDR1 is ENHRY, CDR2 SYGVKD, per germline. V shed 2 bases and J shed 0 bases, with 10 bases lying between them. The CDR3 loop spans 16 amino acids. As DNA, the CDR3 is TGTGCCATCAGTGAGACCGGGACGGCGAACACCGGGGAGCTGTTTTTT. Encoded protein: CAISETGTANTGELFF.

The V and J genes are TRBV29-1 and TRBJ2-7, with 7 bases lining up with TRBD1. Trimming took 6 bases from V and 4 from J; bases not matched to a gene: 6. The germline V gene encodes CDR1 SQVTM and CDR2 ANQGSEA. The CDR3 is made up of 12 amino acids. This CDR3 is CSVTTTGYEQYV. CDR3 DNA sequence: TGCAGCGTCACAACGACAGGGTACGAGCAGTACGTC.

The rearrangement joins TRBV27 to TRBJ2-7; 7 nucleotides agree with TRBD2. Trimming removed 3 bases from V and 0 bases from J; junction bases left unmatched: 5. Germline assignment: CDR1 MNHEY and CDR2 SMNVEV (reference sequence). The CDR3 sequence is 15 residues long. CDR3 residues: CASSLRGGSSYEQYF. For the CDR3, the DNA is TGTGCCAGCAGTTTGCGTGGCGGGAGCTCCTACGAGCAGTACTTC.

CDR3 sequence: CASSLSGGLAGGPYEQYF. In nucleotides, the CDR3 is TGTGCCAGCAGCCTTTCCGGAGGGCTAGCGGGAGGGCCTTACGAGCAGTACTTC. This chain connects TRBV5-6 to TRBJ2-7; TRBD2 matches at 12 bases. The CDR3 is made up of 18 amino acids. V gave up 4 bases and J gave up 4 bases; unmatched junction bases: 15. Germline V gene data show CDR1 as SGHDT and CDR2 as YYEEEE.

The chain is built from TRBV6-5 and TRBJ2-3; 11 positions match TRBD2. V gave up 6 bases and J gave up 5 bases; unmatched junction bases: 7. Germline loops: CDR1 MNHEY, CDR2 SVGAGI. The CDR3 totals 15 residues. CDR3 in amino acids: CASRATSGERDTQYF. In DNA, the CDR3 is TGTGCCAGCAGGGCGACTAGCGGGGAAAGAGATACGCAGTATTTT.

This clonotype came up a few times. This sequence joins TRBV5-1 and TRBJ2-7; 7 bases are a match to TRBD1. V shed 4 bases, J shed 4 bases, and the junction held 5 bases outside the gene matches. Germline loops: CDR1 SGHRS, CDR2 YFSETQ. CDR3 length: 13 residues. CDR3 amino acids: CASSPDRIYEQYF. In DNA, the CDR3 is TGCGCCAGCAGCCCGGACAGGATTTACGAGCAGTACTTC.

V usage is TRBV29-1 and J usage is TRBJ2-1; unclear D gene. Trimming removed 1 base at V and 6 bases at J, with 10 bases between. Germline V gives CDR1 SQVTM, CDR2 ANQGSEA. The CDR3 has 13 residues. CDR3 nucleotide sequence: TGCAGCGTTGAAGTCTTCCTTGGCAATGAGCAGTTCTTC. Translation: CSVEVFLGNEQFF.

A note on this clonotype: At one boundary the junction diverges from the germline segment, which might be a read error. This rearrangement joins TRBV6-2 or TRBV6-3 to TRBJ2-5; D is unclear. This CDR3 contains 12 residues. Germline CDR1 is MNHEY and CDR2 is SVGEGT. In DNA form, the CDR3 reads TGCGCCAGCAGTGAGTCACTTGAGACCCAGTACTTC. Amino acid sequence: CASSESLETQYF.

The chain couples TRBV27 to TRBJ2-5; D remains unclear. CDR1 is MNHEY and CDR2 is SMNVEV in the germline V gene (reference sequence). Trimming stripped 6 bases from V and 1 base from J, with 6 bases between. The CDR3 has 12 residues. For the CDR3, the DNA is TGTGCCAGCAGCAAAAGCCAAGAGACCCAGTACTTC. It specifies CASSKSQETQYF.